This T cell receptor (beta chain) was captured in a study of T cells after posttransplantation cyclophosphamide. Points from the study as a whole: Recipient CMV seropositivity and CMV reactivation strongly tracked TRB clonality. Later blood repertoires were often dominated by clones from the donor CD8+ memory compartment. Tissue-infiltrating T cells from skin or gut overlapped little with blood T cells.

The data were produced by immunoSEQ multiplex PCR, yet TCRdb's version contains in-frame clones alone and is incomplete. This sample comprises approximately 40,000 clones, none seen once only. Only a few counts were recorded for this clone. Its target is not known. This related bone marrow graft donor gave peripheral blood on the day of marrow donation. The CDR3 has 15 residues. Germline CDR1 SGHAT, CDR2 FQDESV (reference sequence). V lost 5 bases and J 2 bases, leaving 15 bases between the germline ends. The sample was PBMCs. This rearrangement joins TRBV11-1 to TRBJ2-5; tentatively, D is TRBD1 (5 bases). This TCR derives from a man aged 40-50 years in good health, CMV-negative, and a related stem cell transplant donor. The CDR3 DNA reads as TGTGCCAGCAGCACCCGGACACCATTACAAGAGACCCAGTACTTC. Amino acids: CASSTRTPLQETQYF.